The 20 T cell receptor beta chains below all came from one sample that was sequenced in a study of blood T cell repertoires in COVID-19. Clones were read by immunoSEQ multiplex PCR, and TCRdb kept only the in-frame ones, dropping some. The top ten hold over 7.5% of the sample, which has some 170,000 clones, about four fifths seen once. Source material: peripheral blood. These receptors came from a woman in her 70s with acute or convalescent COVID-19.

This clone has a handful of counts. The chain has TRBV18 and TRBJ2-5, with a tentative D call TRBD2 (5 bases). Germline V gene data show CDR1 as KGHSH and CDR2 as LQKENI. V was clipped by 4 bases and J by 4 bases, with 16 bases between them. This CDR3 spans 15 amino acids. In DNA, the CDR3 is TGTGCCAGCTCACGGAGTGACCTCGAGGGAGAGACCCAGTACTTC. Protein sequence: CASSRSDLEGETQYF.

CDR3 region: CASSYGQVQNTGELFF. CDR3 nucleotides: TGTGCCAGCAGTTACGGACAGGTGCAGAACACCGGGGAGCTGTTTTTT. This rearrangement joins TRBV6-2 or TRBV6-3 to TRBJ2-2, with 7 bases identical to TRBD1. CDR3 length: 16 amino acids. Germline values: CDR1 MNHEY, CDR2 SVGEGT. The ends lost 2 bases at V and 1 base at J; junction bases unmatched: 4.

The gene calls are TRBV28 and TRBJ2-3; 8 nucleotides agree with TRBD1. Germline CDR1 reads MDHEN; CDR2 reads SYDVKM. The CDR3 has 16 amino acids. V was clipped by 3 bases and J by 4 bases; unmatched bases: 9. In nucleotides, the CDR3 is TGTGCCAGCAGTTTGCCACAGGGGGTGGTCGCAGATACGCAGTATTTT. This codes for CASSLPQGVVADTQYF.

V usage is TRBV7-8 and J usage is TRBJ1-3; 9 bases map to TRBD1. The germline CDR1 and CDR2 sequences are SGHVS and FQNEAQ. The CDR3 runs 16 residues. V gave up 6 bases and J gave up 5 bases; unmatched junction bases: 11. The CDR3 DNA sequence: TGTGCCAGCAGTCCAACAGGGGGCGGAGTTAGAAACACCATATATTTT. Protein product: CASSPTGGGVRNTIYF.

In DNA, the CDR3 is TGCGCCAGCAGCTTGGAGTCTAGCGAGACCGGGGAGCTGTTTTTT. It is translated as CASSLESSETGELFF. The genes are TRBV5-1 and TRBJ2-2, with D tentatively TRBD2 (6 bases). Germline V gene sequence: CDR1 SGHRS, CDR2 YFSETQ. V shed 0 bases and J shed 5 bases, with 11 bases lying between them. CDR3 length: 15 amino acids.

V and J are TRBV28 and TRBJ2-5; 15 bases match TRBD2. The CDR3 runs 17 residues. Germline values: CDR1 MDHEN, CDR2 SYDVKM. Trimming at V came to 5 bases and at J to 7 bases, leaving 11 bases not matched to a gene. The CDR3 region is CASSLPGTSGGFVTQYF. CDR3 sequence (DNA): TGTGCCAGCAGTCTGCCAGGGACTAGCGGGGGGTTTGTGACCCAGTACTTC.

This rearrangement joins TRBV24-1 to TRBJ1-5, with a tentative D call TRBD1 (5 bases). The CDR3 consists of 14 residues. With 5 bases removed from V and 3 bases from J, the gap between germline ends came to 10 bases. Germline V gives CDR1 KGHDR, CDR2 SFDVKD. DNA of the CDR3: TGTGCCACCAGTGGCGGGGGGGACAATCAGCCCCAGCATTTT. Translating gives CATSGGGDNQPQHF.

This clone was seen a single time. The chain recombines TRBV4-3 with TRBJ1-2; perhaps TRBD1 as D (5 bases). The CDR3 runs to 15 residues. Trimming shortened V by 1 base and J by 3 bases, and 12 bases separated the two germline ends. Germline V gene data show CDR1 as LGHNA and CDR2 as YSLEER. CDR3 bases: TGCGCCAGCAGCCAAGCAGGGTTGCACGACTATGGCTACACCTTC. As protein: CASSQAGLHDYGYTF.

In its sample, this clone was seen a few times. The CDR3 region is CASRGTSGSDEQFF. The DNA for the CDR3 is TGTGCCAGCAGGGGGACTAGCGGGAGCGATGAGCAGTTCTTC. The chain is built from TRBV2 and TRBJ2-1; 14 bases map to TRBD2. Germline-derived CDR1 and CDR2 are SNHLY and FYNNEI. The CDR3 has 14 amino acids. V gave up 6 bases and J gave up 8 bases; unmatched junction bases: 3. The full variable domain, its missing parts supplied by reference TRBV2 and TRBJ2-1, is EPEVTQTPSHQVTQMGQEVILRCVPISNHLYFYWYRQILGQKVEFLVSFYNNEISEKSEIFDDQFSVERPDGSNFTLKIRSTKLEDSAMYFCASRGTSGSDEQFFGPGTRLTVL.

The chain couples TRBV27 to TRBJ1-4; 9 bases agree with TRBD1. Trimming cost V 4 bases and J 8 bases; bases outside gene matches: 8. This CDR3 has 15 residues. Germline CDR1 MNHEY, CDR2 SMNVEV (reference sequence). The CDR3 DNA sequence: TGTGCCAGCAGTTCAGGACAGGGGAAGGGCGAAAAACTGTTTTTT. It specifies CASSSGQGKGEKLFF.

This clone has a single count. The genes are TRBV7-9 and TRBJ2-7, with TRBD1 matching over 7 bases. Unmatched junction bases numbered 3, after V lost 5 bases and J lost 2 bases. Germline lookup yields CDR1 SEHNR and CDR2 FQNEAQ (reference sequence). The CDR3 length is 13 residues. The CDR3 bases are TGTGCCAGCAGCCGGGACAGCCCCTACGAGCAGTACTTC. This encodes CASSRDSPYEQYF. Supplemented by reference TRBV7-9 and TRBJ2-7, the full variable domain reads DTGVSQNPRHKITKRGQNVTFRCDPISEHNRLYWYRQTLGQGPEFLTYFQNEAQLEKSRLLSDRFSAERPKGSFSTLEIQRTEQGDSAMYLCASSRDSPYEQYFGPGTRLTVT.

This sequence joins TRBV7-2 and TRBJ2-3, with D unclear. The CDR3 is made up of 15 amino acids. The V gene's germline CDR1 is SGHTA and CDR2 FQGNSA. V gave up 4 bases and J gave up 1 base, with 12 bases separating them. Here the CDR3 reads CASSSRRRGTDTQYF. The CDR3 coding sequence is TGTGCCAGCAGCTCCAGACGCCGGGGCACAGATACGCAGTATTTT.

About this clone itself: At one boundary the junction diverges from the germline segment, which might be a read error. The chain employs TRBV3-1 (or the pseudogene TRBV3-2) and TRBJ1-3; D is uncertain. Germline values: CDR1 LGHDT, CDR2 YNNKEL (reference sequence). This CDR3 is built from 15 residues. CDR3 bases: TGTGCCAGCAGTTCTTTTGCGGTTATTGGAGACACCATATATTTT. This gives the protein CASSSFAVIGDTIYF.

In its sample, this clone was seen once. The chain recombines TRBV19 with TRBJ1-1, with D hard to call. The CDR3 is 15 amino acids. CDR1 and CDR2 (germline): LNHDA, SQIVND (reference sequence). The V gene lost 1 base and the J gene lost 1 base, with 10 bases spanning the gap. The CDR3 DNA follows: TGTGCCAGTAGTATAGCCGGTCCAAGGAACACTGAAGCTTTCTTT. Translated: CASSIAGPRNTEAFF.

The chain couples TRBV4-3 to TRBJ2-5; tentative D call: TRBD1 (5 bases). CDR3 length equals 15 residues. V was shortened by 0 bases and J by 5 bases, with 13 bases between the two germline ends. CDR1 is LGHNA and CDR2 is YSLEER in the germline V gene. The CDR3 bases are TGCGCCAGCAGCCAAGATTTCACAGGTTTGGAGACCCAGTACTTC. It is translated as CASSQDFTGLETQYF.

This chain uses TRBV9 with TRBJ2-5; TRBD2 matches at 13 bases. CDR1 is SGDLS, CDR2 YYNGEE, per germline. V shed 3 bases and J 1 base; nucleotides not matched to a gene: 9. The CDR3 runs to 18 residues. In nucleotides, the CDR3 is TGTGCCAGCAGCGACGGGACTAGCGGGACTCCCTCCCAAGAGACCCAGTACTTC. Translation: CASSDGTSGTPSQETQYF.

The chain has TRBV5-1 and TRBJ1-6, with a possible D match to TRBD1 (6 bases). V was shortened by 0 bases and J by 9 bases, with 10 bases between the two germline ends. CDR3 length equals 14 residues. Looked up from germline, CDR1 is SGHRS and CDR2 is YFSETQ. Here the CDR3 reads CASSLVGAGSPLHF. CDR3 in DNA: TGCGCCAGCAGCTTGGTGGGGGCAGGTTCACCCCTCCACTTT.

This clone was seen once. The chain couples TRBV30 to TRBJ1-6, with 7 bases aligning to TRBD1. V shed 0 bases and J 8 bases; nucleotides not matched to a gene: 7. The CDR3 runs 15 residues. The germline V gene encodes CDR1 GTSNPN and CDR2 SVGIG (reference sequence). The CDR3 region is CAWSVRPQGDSPLHF. The CDR3 DNA reads as TGTGCCTGGAGTGTACGGCCGCAGGGGGATTCACCCCTCCACTTT.

The J gene is TRBJ2-3, the V gene TRBV7-9; 8 bases agree with TRBD1. J gave up 5 bases and V 3 bases, and 16 bases lay outside the gene matches. CDR1 is SEHNR and CDR2 is FQNEAQ in the germline V gene (reference sequence). This CDR3 is built from 18 residues. The CDR3 loop is CASSFFAFRQGARDTQYF. The CDR3, as DNA: TGTGCCAGCAGCTTTTTTGCTTTTCGGCAGGGGGCTAGAGATACGCAGTATTTT.

The genes are TRBV3-1 (or the pseudogene TRBV3-2) and TRBJ2-7; D perhaps matches TRBD2 (6 bases). CDR3 length: 13 residues. CDR1 and CDR2 from the germline V gene are LGHDT and YNNKEL (reference sequence). The V end lost 1 base, the J end lost 6 bases, and 10 bases lay between the germline ends. CDR3 region: CASSQGRDREQYF. Written as DNA, the CDR3 is TGTGCCAGCAGCCAAGGGAGGGATCGCGAGCAGTACTTC.